These T cell receptor beta chains were read from a single sample in a study of cytomegalovirus exposure and HLA in healthy donors. Assay: immunoSEQ multiplex PCR; the TCRdb copy retains only in-frame clones and omits some. This table has over 150,000 clones, around 75% appearing once. The sample comprised PBMCs. The receptors originated from a woman aged 50 to 60 in good health and CMV-seropositive. Each CDR3 is given without its conserved first and last residue. The D gene is left open where the match is weak.

J gene,CDR3 length,D gene,V gene,CDR3 protein
TRBJ2-5,12,.,TRBV13,ASSSPEAQETQY
TRBJ1-1,12,.,TRBV19,ASDKGGGIPEAF
TRBJ1-2,10,.,TRBV2,ASSLGGFGYT
TRBJ1-6,13,.,TRBV6-5,ASSLSVISNSPLH
TRBJ1-3,12,.,TRBV13,ASSPTRDGNTIY
TRBJ1-2,9,.,TRBV2,ASGQVYGYT
TRBJ2-3,12,TRBD1,TRBV7-3,ASSPQGAMGTQY
TRBJ2-2,12,.,TRBV2,ASSEGTGDGELF
TRBJ2-1,14,TRBD2,TRBV4-1,ASSRGTSGGPREQF
TRBJ2-7,13,.,TRBV6-5,ASRSPSAGGYEQY
TRBJ2-5,10,TRBD1,TRBV29-1,SGQGGEETQY
TRBJ1-1,11,.,TRBV18,ASSSTGNTEAF
TRBJ1-1,12,.,TRBV27,ASSFLGGTTEAF
TRBJ1-2,11,TRBD1,TRBV7-6,ASSLGRGNGYT
TRBJ2-1,16,TRBD2,TRBV30,AWSPKPGTSGDYNEQF
TRBJ1-3,13,.,TRBV4-1,ASSQENGSGNTIY
TRBJ2-1,13,TRBD2,TRBV9,ASSGAGDPYNEQF
TRBJ2-2,14,TRBD2,TRBV5-5,ASSLAGGARTGELF
TRBJ2-3,13,.,TRBV5-1,ASSLRDARTDTQY
.,15,.,TRBV7-9,ASSLQPFSDRNYEQY
TRBJ1-1,12,TRBD1,TRBV6-1,ASRSDRADTEAF
TRBJ1-5,12,.,TRBV27,ASSPRGGNQPQH
TRBJ2-3,12,.,TRBV18,ASSATSRTDTQY
TRBJ2-2,9,.,TRBV6-6,ASERTGELF
TRBJ1-1,13,.,TRBV5-1,ASSLETSGLTEAF
TRBJ1-3,12,.,TRBV6-6,ASSPRSSGNTIY
TRBJ1-2,19,.,TRBV21-1,ASSKVDRGLSFSSYFVGYT
TRBJ1-5,11,.,TRBV18,ASSPSLDQPQH
TRBJ1-2,10,.,TRBV19,ASNGENYGYT
TRBJ1-3,13,TRBD1,TRBV9,ASSVGQGRGNTIY
TRBJ1-1,12,TRBD1,TRBV5-1,ASSADRANTEAF
.,11,TRBD2,TRBV10-2,ASKTSGGYEQY
TRBJ2-5,12,.,TRBV19,ASSSWDFQETQY
TRBJ1-2,14,TRBD1,TRBV2,ASSVYRGPSGYGYT
TRBJ2-2,14,.,TRBV5-1,ASSLGTDMNTGELF
.,12,TRBD1,TRBV11-2,ASSPLQGAYEQY
TRBJ2-2,12,TRBD1,TRBV5-1,ASSQGTGGGELF
TRBJ1-2,11,.,TRBV27,ASTKSGGYGYT
TRBJ1-2,13,TRBD1,TRBV18,ASSPVGQESHGYT
TRBJ2-7,10,TRBD1,TRBV5-6,ASSPTGGEQY
TRBJ2-6,16,TRBD1,TRBV5-4,ASSENRGWSSGANVLT
TRBJ1-1,12,.,TRBV9,ASSVAGTSTEAF
TRBJ1-5,11,.,TRBV28,ASRAGGDQPQH
TRBJ2-7,14,TRBD1,TRBV5-4,ASSQDEGALSYEQY
TRBJ2-5,13,TRBD1,TRBV7-7,ASSLSLRGRETQY
TRBJ1-1,11,.,TRBV7-9,ASSLSWNTEAF
TRBJ2-5,13,TRBD1,TRBV7-8,ASSPGGRGQETQY
TRBJ1-1,14,.,TRBV7-9,ASSPSREGLGTEAF
TRBJ1-2,12,TRBD1,TRBV2,ASSERWTGFGYT
TRBJ2-7,9,.,TRBV2,ASSVTYEQY